The TCR beta chain described here comes from a study of cytomegalovirus exposure and HLA in healthy donors. In the study overall: Most donors, around 81% of approximately 400 genotyped, fell in the Caucasian-associated ancestry cluster.

Germline CDR1 KGHSH, CDR2 LQKENI. The CDR3 is 13 amino acids. The V end was cut by 5 bases, the J end by 8 bases, with 15 bases between. Findings and limits, study-wide: By a later analysis, the bulk of CMV-associated TCR beta chains appeared HLA-restricted. Versus the approximately 700-donor mean, an Asian-associated ancestry cluster reportedly showed fewer N-insertions in a later analysis. Many donors shared some public TCRs, even though most TCR sequences were rare.

Points on this clone: Its antigen is not known.

Amplification used 60 Vbeta primers and 13 Jbeta primers. Sequenced by immunoSEQ multiplex PCR; TCRdb stores in-frame clones only, minus some. The sample lists roughly 200,000 clones; approximately 80% were seen once. Sequenced material: PBMCs. The sequence derives from a female donor in good health and CMV-seronegative. V and J are TRBV18 and TRBJ1-2, with D unclear. CDR3 sequence: CASSFDAHSGYTF. The CDR3 DNA reads as TGTGCCAGCTCATTCGACGCCCACAGCGGCTACACCTTC.